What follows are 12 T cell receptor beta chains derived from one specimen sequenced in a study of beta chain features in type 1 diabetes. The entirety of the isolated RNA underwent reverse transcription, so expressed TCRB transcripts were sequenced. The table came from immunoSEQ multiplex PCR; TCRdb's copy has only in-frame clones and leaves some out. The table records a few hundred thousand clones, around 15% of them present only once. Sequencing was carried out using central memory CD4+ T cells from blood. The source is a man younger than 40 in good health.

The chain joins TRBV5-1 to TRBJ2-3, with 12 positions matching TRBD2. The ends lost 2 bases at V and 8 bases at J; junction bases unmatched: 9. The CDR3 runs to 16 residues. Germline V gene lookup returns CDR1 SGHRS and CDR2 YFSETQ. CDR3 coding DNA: TGCGCCAGCAGCTTACTAGCGGGAGGTAACCCTGGTACGCAGTATTTT. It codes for CASSLLAGGNPGTQYF.

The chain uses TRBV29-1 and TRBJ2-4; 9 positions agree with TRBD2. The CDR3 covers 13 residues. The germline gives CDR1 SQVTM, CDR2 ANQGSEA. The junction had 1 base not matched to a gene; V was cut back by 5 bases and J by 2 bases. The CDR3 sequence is CSVSGRSKNIQYF. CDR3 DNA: TGCAGCGTTAGCGGGAGGTCCAAAAACATTCAGTACTTC.

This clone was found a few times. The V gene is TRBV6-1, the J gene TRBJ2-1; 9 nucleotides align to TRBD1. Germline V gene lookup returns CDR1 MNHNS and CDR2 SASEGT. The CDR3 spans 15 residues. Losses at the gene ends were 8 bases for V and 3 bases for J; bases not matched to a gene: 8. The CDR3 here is CASGEQGANYNEQFF. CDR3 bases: TGTGCCAGCGGGGAACAGGGGGCCAACTACAATGAGCAGTTCTTC.

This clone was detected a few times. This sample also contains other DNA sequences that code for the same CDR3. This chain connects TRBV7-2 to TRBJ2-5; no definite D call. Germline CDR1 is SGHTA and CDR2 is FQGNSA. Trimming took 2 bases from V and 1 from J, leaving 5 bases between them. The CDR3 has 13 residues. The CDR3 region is CASSLTRQETQYF. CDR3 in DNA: TGTGCCAGCAGCTTAACCCGCCAAGAGACCCAGTACTTC.

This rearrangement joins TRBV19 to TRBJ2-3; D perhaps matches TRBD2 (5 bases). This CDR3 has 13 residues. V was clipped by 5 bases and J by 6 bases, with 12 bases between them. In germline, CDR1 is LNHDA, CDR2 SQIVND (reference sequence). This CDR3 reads CASSATRLDTQYF. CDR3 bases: TGTGCCAGTAGTGCCACTAGATTGGATACGCAGTATTTT.

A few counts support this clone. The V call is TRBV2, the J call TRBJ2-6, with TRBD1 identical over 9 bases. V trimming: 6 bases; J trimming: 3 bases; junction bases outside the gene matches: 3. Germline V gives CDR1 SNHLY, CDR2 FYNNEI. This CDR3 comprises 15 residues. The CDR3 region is CASSADRGGANVLTF. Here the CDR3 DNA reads TGTGCCAGCAGCGCGGACAGGGGTGGGGCCAACGTCCTGACTTTC.

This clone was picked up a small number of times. The CDR3 protein is CAWSLWDSTKDEQFF. The CDR3 DNA reads TGTGCCTGGAGTTTGTGGGACTCGACCAAGGATGAGCAGTTCTTC. The V call is TRBV30, the J call TRBJ2-1; D is perhaps TRBD2 (6 bases). V was pared by 2 bases and J by 8 bases, with 19 bases between. Germline V CDR1 and CDR2: GTSNPN, SVGIG (reference sequence). CDR3 length equals 15 residues.

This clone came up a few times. The CDR3 bases are TGTGCCAGCACCTACAGGGTAAGGAATCAGCCCCAGCATTTT. Translating it yields CASTYRVRNQPQHF. The rearrangement uses TRBV2 and TRBJ1-5; D is possibly TRBD1 (6 bases). The CDR3 is 14 amino acids. Germline V gives CDR1 SNHLY, CDR2 FYNNEI. The V end lost 7 bases, the J end lost 4 bases, and 14 bases lay between the germline ends.

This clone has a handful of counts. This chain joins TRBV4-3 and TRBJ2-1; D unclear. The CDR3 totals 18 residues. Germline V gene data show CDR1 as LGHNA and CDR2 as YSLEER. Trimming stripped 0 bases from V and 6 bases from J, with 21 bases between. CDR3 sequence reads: CASSQDGWFDSPPNEQFF. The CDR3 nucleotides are TGCGCCAGCAGCCAAGATGGCTGGTTTGACTCGCCTCCCAATGAGCAGTTCTTC.

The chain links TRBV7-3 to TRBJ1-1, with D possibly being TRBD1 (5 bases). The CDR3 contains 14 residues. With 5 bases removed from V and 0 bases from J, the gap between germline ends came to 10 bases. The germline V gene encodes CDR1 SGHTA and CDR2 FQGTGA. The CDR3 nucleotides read TGTGCCAGCAGCGAGGGACGGTTGAACACTGAAGCTTTCTTT. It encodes CASSEGRLNTEAFF.

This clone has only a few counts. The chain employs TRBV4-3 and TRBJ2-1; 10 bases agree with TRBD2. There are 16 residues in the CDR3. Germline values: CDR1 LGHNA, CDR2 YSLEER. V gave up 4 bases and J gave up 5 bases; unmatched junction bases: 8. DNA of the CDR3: TGCGCCAGCAGCCGAACGACTAGCGGGTTAAACAATGAGCAGTTCTTC. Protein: CASSRTTSGLNNEQFF.

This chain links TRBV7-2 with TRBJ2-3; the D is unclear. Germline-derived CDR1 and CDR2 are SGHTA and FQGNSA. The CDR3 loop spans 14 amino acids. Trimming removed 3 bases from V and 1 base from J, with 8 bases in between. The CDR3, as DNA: TGTGCCAGCAGCTTTGGCCTCGGCACAGATACGCAGTATTTT. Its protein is CASSFGLGTDTQYF.